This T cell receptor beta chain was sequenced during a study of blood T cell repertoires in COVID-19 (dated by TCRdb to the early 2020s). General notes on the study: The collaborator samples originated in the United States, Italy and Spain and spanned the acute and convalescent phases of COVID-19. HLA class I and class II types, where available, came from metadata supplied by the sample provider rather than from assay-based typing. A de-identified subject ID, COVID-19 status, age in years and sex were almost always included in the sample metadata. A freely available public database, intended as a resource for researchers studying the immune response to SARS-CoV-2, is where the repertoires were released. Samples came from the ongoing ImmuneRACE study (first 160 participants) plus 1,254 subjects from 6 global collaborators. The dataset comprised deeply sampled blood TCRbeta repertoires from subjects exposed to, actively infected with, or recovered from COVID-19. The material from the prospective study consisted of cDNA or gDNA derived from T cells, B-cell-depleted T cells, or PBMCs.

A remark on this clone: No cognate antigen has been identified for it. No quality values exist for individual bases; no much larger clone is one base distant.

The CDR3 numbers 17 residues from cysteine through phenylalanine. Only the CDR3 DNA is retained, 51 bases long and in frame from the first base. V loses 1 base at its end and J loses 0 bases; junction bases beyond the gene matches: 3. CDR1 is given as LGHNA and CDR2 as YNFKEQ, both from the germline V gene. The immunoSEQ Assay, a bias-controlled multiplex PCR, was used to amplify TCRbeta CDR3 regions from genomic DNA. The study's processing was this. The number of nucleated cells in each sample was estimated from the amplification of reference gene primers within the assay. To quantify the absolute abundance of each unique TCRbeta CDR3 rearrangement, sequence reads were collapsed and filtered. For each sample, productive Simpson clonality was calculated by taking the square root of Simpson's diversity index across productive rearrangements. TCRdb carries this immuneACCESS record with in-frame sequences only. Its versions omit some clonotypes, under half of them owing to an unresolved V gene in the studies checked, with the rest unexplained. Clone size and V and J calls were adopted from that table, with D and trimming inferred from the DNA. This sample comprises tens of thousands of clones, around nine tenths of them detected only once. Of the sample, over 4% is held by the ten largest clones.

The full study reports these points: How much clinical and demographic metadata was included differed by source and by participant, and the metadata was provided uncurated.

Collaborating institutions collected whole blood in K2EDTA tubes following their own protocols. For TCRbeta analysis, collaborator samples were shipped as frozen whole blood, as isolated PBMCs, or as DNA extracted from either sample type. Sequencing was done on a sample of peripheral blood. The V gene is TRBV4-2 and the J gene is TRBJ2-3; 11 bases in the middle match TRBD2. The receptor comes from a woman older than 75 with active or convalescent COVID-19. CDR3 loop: CASSQGLAGGSTDTQYF. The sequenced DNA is TGTGCCAGCAGCCAAGGGCTAGCGGGGGGTAGCACAGATACGCAGTATTTT.